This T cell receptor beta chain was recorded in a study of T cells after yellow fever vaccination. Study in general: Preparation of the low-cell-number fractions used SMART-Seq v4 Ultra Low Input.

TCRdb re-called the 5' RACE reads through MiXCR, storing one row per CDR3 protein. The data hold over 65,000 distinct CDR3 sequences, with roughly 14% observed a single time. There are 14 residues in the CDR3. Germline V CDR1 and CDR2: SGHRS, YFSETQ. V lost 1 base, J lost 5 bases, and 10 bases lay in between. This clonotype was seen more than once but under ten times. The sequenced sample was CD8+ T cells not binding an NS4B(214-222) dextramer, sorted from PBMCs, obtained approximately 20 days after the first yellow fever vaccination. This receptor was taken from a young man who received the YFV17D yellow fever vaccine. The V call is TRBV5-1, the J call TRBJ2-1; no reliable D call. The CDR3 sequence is CASSLRTINNEQFF. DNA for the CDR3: TGCGCCAGCAGCTTGAGAACAATAAACAATGAGCAGTTCTTC.